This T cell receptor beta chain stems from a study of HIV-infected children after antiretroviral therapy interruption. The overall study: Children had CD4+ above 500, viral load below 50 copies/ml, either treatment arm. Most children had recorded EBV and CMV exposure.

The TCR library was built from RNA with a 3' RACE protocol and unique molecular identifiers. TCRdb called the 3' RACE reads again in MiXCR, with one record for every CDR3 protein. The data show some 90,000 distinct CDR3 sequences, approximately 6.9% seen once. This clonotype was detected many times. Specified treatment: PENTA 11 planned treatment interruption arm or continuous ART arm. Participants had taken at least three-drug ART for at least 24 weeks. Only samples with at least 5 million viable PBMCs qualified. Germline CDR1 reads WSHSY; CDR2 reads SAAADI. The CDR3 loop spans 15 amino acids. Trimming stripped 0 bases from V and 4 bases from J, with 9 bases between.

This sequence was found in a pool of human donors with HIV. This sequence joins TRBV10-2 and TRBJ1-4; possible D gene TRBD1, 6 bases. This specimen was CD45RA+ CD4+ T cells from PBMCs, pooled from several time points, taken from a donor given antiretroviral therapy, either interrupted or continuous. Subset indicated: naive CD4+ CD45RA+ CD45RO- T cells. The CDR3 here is CASSESRTVNEKLFF. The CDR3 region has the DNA TGCGCCAGCAGTGAGTCCAGGACAGTTAATGAAAAACTGTTTTTT.